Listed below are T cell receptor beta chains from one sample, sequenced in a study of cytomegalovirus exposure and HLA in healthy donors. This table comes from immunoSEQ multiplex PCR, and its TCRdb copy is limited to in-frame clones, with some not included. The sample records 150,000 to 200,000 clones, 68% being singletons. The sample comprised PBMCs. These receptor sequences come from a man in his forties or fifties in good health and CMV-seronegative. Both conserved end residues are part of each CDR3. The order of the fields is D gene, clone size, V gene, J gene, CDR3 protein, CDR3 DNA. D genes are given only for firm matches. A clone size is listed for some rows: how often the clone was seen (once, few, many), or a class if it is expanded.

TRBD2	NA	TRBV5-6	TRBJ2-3	CASSLGLAGENTDTQYF	TGTGCCAGCAGCTTGGGACTAGCCGGCGAGAACACAGATACGCAGTATTTT
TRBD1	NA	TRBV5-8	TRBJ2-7	CASSLSGTGGYEQYF	TGTGCCAGCAGCTTGTCTGGGACAGGGGGCTACGAGCAGTACTTC
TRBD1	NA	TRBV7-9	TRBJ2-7	CASSPTDRLDYEQYF	TGTGCCAGCAGCCCTACGGACAGGTTGGACTACGAGCAGTACTTC
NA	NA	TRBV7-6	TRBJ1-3	CASSPRTAGSGNTIYF	TGTGCCAGCAGCCCACGGACAGCGGGGAGCGGAAACACCATATATTTT
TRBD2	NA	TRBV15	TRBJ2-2	CATSSGGANTGELFF	TGTGCCACCAGCAGCGGGGGGGCGAACACCGGGGAGCTGTTTTTT
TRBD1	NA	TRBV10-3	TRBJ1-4	CAISGGDRASTNEKLFF	TGTGCCATCAGTGGGGGGGACAGGGCTTCAACTAATGAAAAACTGTTTTTT
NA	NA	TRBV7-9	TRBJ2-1	CASSKPGIRYNEQFF	TGTGCCAGCAGCAAACCGGGAATACGGTACAATGAGCAGTTCTTC
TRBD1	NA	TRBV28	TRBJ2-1	CASSLPGQGPFF	TGTGCCAGCAGTCTTCCGGGACAGGGCCCGTTCTTC
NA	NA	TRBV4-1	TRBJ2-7	CASSRPVDRGGSHEQYF	TGCGCCAGCAGCCGACCCGTCGACAGGGGCGGGAGTCACGAGCAGTACTTC
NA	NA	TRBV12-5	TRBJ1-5	CASGLEFQGSQPQHF	TGTGCTAGTGGTTTGGAATTCCAGGGATCCCAGCCCCAGCATTTT
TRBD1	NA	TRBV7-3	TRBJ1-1	CASSGQGREAEAFF	TGTGCCAGCTCGGGACAGGGCAGGGAAGCTGAAGCTTTCTTT
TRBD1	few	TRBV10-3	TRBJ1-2	CAITEGQPLEYGYTF	TGTGCCATCACCGAGGGACAGCCCCTCGAGTATGGCTACACCTTC
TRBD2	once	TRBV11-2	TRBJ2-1	CASSLDLAGGRNEQFF	TGTGCCAGCAGCTTAGATCTAGCGGGGGGGCGGAATGAGCAGTTCTTC
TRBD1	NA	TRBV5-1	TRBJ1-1	CASSPVAGGTEAFF	TGCGCCAGCAGCCCGGTGGCAGGGGGAACTGAAGCTTTCTTT
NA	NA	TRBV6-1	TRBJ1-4	CASSAPLNSGEKLFF	TGTGCCAGCAGTGCTCCATTGAACAGTGGGGAAAAACTGTTTTTT
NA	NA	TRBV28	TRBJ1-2	CASSLVTPRGRVANYGYTF	TGTGCCAGCAGTTTAGTCACGCCCCGAGGCAGGGTAGCTAACTATGGCTACACCTTC
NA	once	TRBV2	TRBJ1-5	CASSIGDFSQPQHF	TGTGCCAGCAGTATAGGGGATTTTAGTCAGCCCCAGCATTTT
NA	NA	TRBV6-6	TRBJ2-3	CASSLRTATDTQYF	TGTGCCAGCAGTTTAAGGACTGCGACAGATACGCAGTATTTT
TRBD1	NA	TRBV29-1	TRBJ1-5	CSVVKDRGHPQHF	TGCAGCGTTGTCAAGGACAGGGGTCACCCCCAGCATTTT
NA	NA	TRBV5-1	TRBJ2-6	CASSLEGSSGANVLTF	TGCGCCAGCAGCTTAGAGGGAAGCTCTGGGGCCAACGTCCTGACTTTC
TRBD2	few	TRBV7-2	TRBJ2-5	CASSLLAGGPQYF	TGTGCCAGCAGCTTACTAGCGGGGGGGCCCCAGTACTTC
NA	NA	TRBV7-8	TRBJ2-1	CASSLGATYNEQFF	TGTGCCAGCAGCTTAGGGGCCACCTACAATGAGCAGTTCTTC
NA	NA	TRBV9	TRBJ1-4	CASSAYQGTNEKLFF	TGTGCCAGCAGCGCGTATCAGGGGACTAATGAAAAACTGTTTTTT
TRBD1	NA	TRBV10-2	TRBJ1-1	CASSENRGWDTEAFF	TGCGCCAGCAGTGAAAACAGGGGGTGGGACACTGAAGCTTTCTTT
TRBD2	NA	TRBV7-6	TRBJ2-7	CASSLGTSSEQYF	TGTGCCAGCAGCTTGGGGACTAGCAGCGAGCAGTACTTC
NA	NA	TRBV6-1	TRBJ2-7	CASSDGLNYEQYF	TGTGCCAGCAGTGACGGACTGAACTACGAGCAGTACTTC
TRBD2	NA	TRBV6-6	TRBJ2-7	CASSFSAGTTYEQYF	TGTGCCAGCAGTTTCTCGGCCGGGACTACCTACGAGCAGTACTTC
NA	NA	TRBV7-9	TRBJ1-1	CASSFRGNTEAFF	TGTGCCAGCAGCTTCCGGGGGAACACTGAAGCTTTCTTT
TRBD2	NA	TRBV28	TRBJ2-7	CATWKRLANAEQYF	TGTGCCACGTGGAAGAGACTAGCGAATGCCGAGCAGTACTTC
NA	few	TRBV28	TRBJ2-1	CASSLAGALGNEQFF	TGTGCCAGCAGTTTAGCGGGGGCCCTGGGCAATGAGCAGTTCTTC
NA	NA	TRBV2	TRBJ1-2	CASSNRGVRGYTF	TGTGCCAGCAGTAACCGGGGGGTTAGGGGCTACACCTTC
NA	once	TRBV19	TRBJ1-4	CASTRVGSEKLFF	TGTGCCAGTACCCGGGTCGGAAGTGAAAAACTGTTTTTT
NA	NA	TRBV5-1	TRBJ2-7	CASTRGGGDEQYF	TGCGCCAGCACCCGAGGGGGGGGTGACGAGCAGTACTTC
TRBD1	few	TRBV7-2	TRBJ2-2	CASSPDRATGELFF	TGTGCCAGCAGCCCGGACAGGGCTACCGGGGAGCTGTTTTTT